The 7 T cell receptor beta chains in this list originate from one sample, sequenced in a study of beta chain features in type 1 diabetes. Every isolated RNA sample was fully reverse transcribed, so sequencing captured expressed TCRB transcripts. The protocol was immunoSEQ multiplex PCR, while the TCRdb copy is restricted to in-frame clones and leaves out a portion. This table holds some 150,000 clones, 11% found once. The specimen was central memory CD4+ T cells from blood. These receptors were taken from a man aged 18 to 30 in good health.

The chain links TRBV6-4 to TRBJ1-1, with 9 bases aligning to TRBD1. Germline V gives CDR1 MRHNA, CDR2 SNTAGT. J lost 0 bases, V lost 6 bases, and 5 bases had no gene match. The CDR3 length is 15 residues. CDR3 protein: CASRQGASMNTEAFF. The CDR3 DNA reads as TGTGCCAGCAGACAGGGGGCTTCCATGAACACTGAAGCTTTCTTT.

This clone was seen a few times. CDR3 nucleotides: TGTGCCAGCAGCTTGGCGGCAGGACAGGGAAGGAACGTCCTGACTTTC. It translates to CASSLAAGQGRNVLTF. The rearrangement joins TRBV7-3 to TRBJ2-6, with 8 bases matching TRBD1. CDR1 is SGHTA, CDR2 FQGTGA, per germline. CDR3 size: 16 residues. V gave up 3 bases and J gave up 10 bases; unmatched junction bases: 11. The variable domain in full, with the rest retrieved from reference TRBV7-3 and TRBJ2-6, is GAGVSQTPSNKVTEKGKYVELRCDPISGHTALYWYRQSLGQGPEFLIYFQGTGAADDSGLPNDRFFAVRPEGSVSTLKIQRTERGDSAVYLCASSLAAGQGRNVLTFGAGSRLTVL.

Many counts were recorded for this clone. The chain uses TRBV7-9 and TRBJ2-1, with 8 bases fitting TRBD2. This CDR3 region has 14 residues. The germline gives CDR1 SEHNR, CDR2 FQNEAQ (reference sequence). V lost 7 bases to trimming and J lost 7 bases; unmatched junction nucleotides: 9. CDR3 region: CASIQAGVKNEQFF. CDR3 coding DNA: TGTGCCAGCATACAAGCGGGAGTCAAGAATGAGCAGTTCTTC.

J is TRBJ2-7 and V is TRBV7-2; a weak D match, TRBD1 (6 bases). The CDR3 spans 15 residues. Germline V gene lookup returns CDR1 SGHTA and CDR2 FQGNSA. Trimming shortened V by 5 bases and J by 0 bases, and 14 bases separated the two germline ends. The DNA of the CDR3 is TGTGCCAGCAGCGAGAGACAGGTCCGCTCCTACGAGCAGTACTTC. Encoded protein: CASSERQVRSYEQYF. Based on the CDR3 plus reference TRBV7-2 and TRBJ2-7, the full variable domain is GAGVSQSPSNKVTEKGKDVELRCDPISGHTALYWYRQSLGQGLEFLIYFQGNSAPDKSGLPSDRFSAERTGGSVSTLTIQRTQQEDSAVYLCASSERQVRSYEQYFGPGTRLTVT.

This clone was observed a handful of times. CDR3 in DNA: TGTGCCAGCAGCTTCCATTACAATGAGCAGTTCTTC. Amino acids: CASSFHYNEQFF. The rearrangement uses TRBV7-9 and TRBJ2-1; D is unresolved. The germline V gene has CDR1 SEHNR and CDR2 FQNEAQ (reference sequence). The CDR3 has 12 amino acids. Trimming shortened V by 3 bases and J by 4 bases, and 4 bases separated the two germline ends.

A few counts support this clone. The chain joins TRBV5-1 to TRBJ2-1; D might be TRBD1 (6 bases). Per germline, CDR1 SGHRS and CDR2 YFSETQ. V lost 2 bases, J lost 0 bases, and 15 bases lay in between. The CDR3 sequence is 17 residues long. The CDR3 coding sequence is TGCGCCAGCAGCTTTTACGTGGGCAGGGGCTCCTACAATGAGCAGTTCTTC. It is translated as CASSFYVGRGSYNEQFF.

There are a few counts of this clone. The rearrangement uses TRBV6-4 and TRBJ2-7; the match to TRBD2 covers 7 bases. Per the germline V gene, CDR1 is MRHNA and CDR2 is SNTAGT. This CDR3 has 16 amino acids. V lost 4 bases, J lost 3 bases, and 12 bases stayed unmatched. CDR3 DNA: TGTGCCAGCAGTGGGTTTTTTGGGACTACATACTACGAGCAGTACTTC. Its protein product is CASSGFFGTTYYEQYF.